These 30 T cell receptor beta chains share one sample of origin, sequenced in a study of cytomegalovirus exposure and HLA in healthy donors. PCR was performed using 60 Vbeta and 13 Jbeta primers. Sequencing was performed with immunoSEQ multiplex PCR; in TCRdb, only in-frame clones are kept and a portion is missing. Among about 190,000 clones listed, roughly 84% were seen once. Sequencing was performed on PBMCs. These receptors were taken from a woman between 50 and 59 years old in good health and CMV-seropositive.

The chain has TRBV19 and TRBJ1-5; D gene ambiguous. The germline V and J ends were trimmed by 1 base and 9 bases, with 22 bases remaining between them. The CDR3 runs 17 residues. The germline CDR1 and CDR2 sequences are LNHDA and SQIVND (reference sequence). CDR3: CASSIAETEQQSWPQHF. The CDR3 nucleotides read TGTGCCAGTAGTATAGCCGAGACGGAACAGCAGTCATGGCCCCAGCATTTT.

The chain joins TRBV5-1 to TRBJ2-3; 11 bases match TRBD1. Germline CDR1 SGHRS, CDR2 YFSETQ. V gave up 3 bases and J gave up 3 bases; unmatched junction bases: 6. This CDR3 contains 16 residues. The CDR3 is CASSSTGTGGTDTQYF. The DNA for the CDR3 is TGCGCCAGCAGCTCAACCGGGACAGGGGGGACAGATACGCAGTATTTT.

The rearrangement uses TRBV5-1 and TRBJ2-5, with a tentative D call TRBD1 (6 bases). Germline CDR1 reads SGHRS; CDR2 reads YFSETQ. V lost 0 bases and J lost 4, with 10 bases in between. The length of the CDR3 is 14 residues. CDR3 nucleotides: TGCGCCAGCAGCTTGGGACTGGGGGCAGAGACCCAGTACTTC. It codes for CASSLGLGAETQYF.

This sequence joins TRBV28 and TRBJ2-7; TRBD1 matches 7 bases. V lost 8 bases to trimming and J lost 0 bases; unmatched junction nucleotides: 4. From germline, CDR1 is MDHEN and CDR2 SYDVKM. This CDR3 spans 13 amino acids. CDR3: CASRAGGSYEQYF. The DNA of the CDR3 is TGTGCCAGCCGGGCAGGGGGCTCCTACGAGCAGTACTTC. Full variable domain (outside the CDR3, taken from reference TRBV28 and TRBJ2-7): DVKVTQSSRYLVKRTGEKVFLECVQDMDHENMFWYRQDPGLGLRLIYFSYDVKMKEKGDIPEGYSVSREKKERFSLILESASTNQTSMYLCASRAGGSYEQYFGPGTRLTVT.

The chain has TRBV5-1 and TRBJ1-2; a possible D gene is TRBD1 (6 bases). CDR3 length: 15 residues. The V gene lost 2 bases and the J gene lost 0 bases, with 11 bases spanning the gap. The germline V gene encodes CDR1 SGHRS and CDR2 YFSETQ. This chain's CDR3 is CASSLDRRSNYGYTF. Written as DNA, the CDR3 is TGCGCCAGCAGCTTAGACAGGCGATCTAACTATGGCTACACCTTC. Variable domain in full (rest from reference TRBV5-1 and TRBJ1-2): KAGVTQTPRYLIKTRGQQVTLSCSPISGHRSVSWYQQTPGQGLQFLFEYFSETQRNKGNFPGRFSGRQFSNSRSEMNVSTLELGDSALYLCASSLDRRSNYGYTFGSGTRLTVV.

V is TRBV7-6 and J is TRBJ2-6; 7 bases align to TRBD1. The CDR3 loop spans 16 amino acids. Trimming took 3 bases from V and 0 from J; bases not matched to a gene: 2. Germline values: CDR1 SGHVS, CDR2 FNYEAQ. The chain's CDR3 is CASSLAGGSGANVLTF. The CDR3 DNA is TGTGCCAGCAGCTTGGCAGGGGGCTCTGGGGCCAACGTCCTGACTTTC.

This chain links TRBV4-3 with TRBJ2-3; weak D call: TRBD2 (6 bases). The germline V gene encodes CDR1 LGHNA and CDR2 YSLEER. Trimming pared 4 bases from V and 6 bases from J, leaving 20 bases between. This CDR3 is 16 amino acids long. CDR3 DNA sequence: TGCGCCAGCAGCCTTTCCGGGACTCAACAATCGGATACGCAGTATTTT. Its translation is CASSLSGTQQSDTQYF.

The DNA for the CDR3 is TGTGCCAGCACCCCCCGGGACAGGGGTGACAATGAGCAGTTCTTC. Its translation: CASTPRDRGDNEQFF. The rearrangement links TRBV6-6 to TRBJ2-1; TRBD1 matches at 10 bases. This CDR3 is built from 15 residues. Unmatched junction bases numbered 8, after V lost 7 bases and J lost 5 bases. In germline, CDR1 is MNHNY, CDR2 SVGAGI (reference sequence).

This clone has a single count. The chain joins TRBV10-3 to TRBJ2-7; TRBD1 agrees at 11 bases. The CDR3 has 16 residues. V gave up 0 bases and J gave up 5 bases; unmatched junction bases: 6. CDR1 and CDR2 (germline): ENHRY, SYGVKD. The CDR3, as DNA: TGTGCCATCAGTGAGTCGGACAGGGGGCGCATGGACGAGCAGTACTTC. Translating gives CAISESDRGRMDEQYF.

The rearrangement links TRBV5-1 to TRBJ1-2, with TRBD1 as a possible D gene (5 bases). CDR3 size: 15 residues. CDR1 and CDR2 (germline): SGHRS, YFSETQ. The germline V and J ends were trimmed by 4 bases and 4 bases, with 17 bases remaining between them. DNA of the CDR3: TGCGCCAGCAGCGGAACAGGAAGCTCGGTCTATGGCTACACCTTC. Its translation is CASSGTGSSVYGYTF.

The chain employs TRBV19 and TRBJ2-7, with TRBD1 identical over 7 bases. V lost 10 bases and J lost 3; bases outside the gene matches: 12. The V gene's germline CDR1 is LNHDA and CDR2 SQIVND (reference sequence). The CDR3 has 14 amino acids. The CDR3 loop reads CATTTGDSSYEQYF. CDR3 nucleotide sequence: TGTGCCACCACTACCGGGGACAGCAGCTACGAGCAGTACTTC.

The gene calls are TRBV19 and TRBJ2-7, with 12 bases identical to TRBD2. The CDR3 loop spans 15 amino acids. The junction had 3 bases not matched to a gene; V was cut back by 3 bases and J by 3 bases. CDR1 is LNHDA and CDR2 is SQIVND in the germline V gene (reference sequence). CDR3 coding DNA: TGTGCCAGTAGTATCCGACTAGCGGGGGTCTACGAGCAGTACTTC. Its translation is CASSIRLAGVYEQYF.

Remarks on this clone: Germline is not matched at one junction end, which may reflect a read error. V gene TRBV9 combines with J gene TRBJ2-3; possible D gene TRBD2, 6 bases. Germline lookup yields CDR1 SGDLS and CDR2 YYNGEE. CDR3 length equals 13 residues. CDR3 coding DNA: TGTGCCAGCAGCGCGAAATTCCGTAGGGACGCGGGATTT. It translates to CASSAKFRRDAGF.

The chain joins TRBV7-2 to TRBJ2-1; D might be TRBD2 (6 bases). The V gene's germline CDR1 is SGHTA and CDR2 FQGNSA. CDR3 size: 18 residues. Trimming cost V 7 bases and J 0 bases, with 22 bases left between them. CDR3: CASTPRGLSLGSYNEQFF. The CDR3 coding sequence is TGTGCCAGCACCCCTAGGGGACTGTCTTTGGGCTCCTACAATGAGCAGTTCTTC.

The V and J genes are TRBV25-1 and TRBJ1-2; D unclear. CDR1 is MGHDK, CDR2 SYGVNS, per germline. The CDR3 length is 12 residues. V lost 6 bases, J lost 3 bases, and 8 bases lay in between. CDR3 region: CASRGSHYGYTF. As DNA, the CDR3 is TGTGCCAGCAGAGGGAGCCACTATGGCTACACCTTC.

The chain joins TRBV21-1 to TRBJ1-1; the table's TRBD1 call for D was not verified on the DNA. TRBV21-1 represents a pseudogene. There are 16 residues in the CDR3. This CDR3 is CASTPPETDRFTEAFF. DNA of the CDR3: TGTGCCAGTACCCCCCCCGAGACAGACCGATTCACTGAAGCTTTCTTT.

V is TRBV6-6 and J is TRBJ1-2; D ambiguous. From germline, CDR1 is MNHNY and CDR2 SVGAGI (reference sequence). Trimming took 5 bases from V and 1 from J, leaving 5 bases between them. The CDR3 is made up of 12 amino acids. The CDR3 loop is CASSLVNYGYTF. The CDR3 DNA reads as TGTGCCAGCAGTCTAGTTAACTATGGCTACACCTTC.

The rearrangement joins TRBV28 to TRBJ2-1, with a weak D call TRBD2 (7 bases). Per the germline V gene, CDR1 is MDHEN and CDR2 is SYDVKM. The CDR3 is 15 residues long. V lost 4 bases and J 0 bases, leaving 10 bases between the germline ends. CDR3 nucleotide sequence: TGTGCCAGCAGTTATGGGGGGGCCTCCTACAATGAGCAGTTCTTC. Translated: CASSYGGASYNEQFF.

J is TRBJ1-2 and V is TRBV5-1; 9 positions agree with TRBD1. The ends lost 1 base at V and 0 bases at J; junction bases unmatched: 7. The CDR3 is 17 amino acids. Germline values: CDR1 SGHRS, CDR2 YFSETQ. The CDR3 DNA sequence: TGCGCCAGCAGCTTGAGTCAACAGGGGGCAGCTAACTATGGCTACACCTTC. It yields the protein CASSLSQQGAANYGYTF.

This chain links TRBV28 with TRBJ1-5, with D tentatively TRBD1 (5 bases). The V gene lost 6 bases and the J gene lost 4 bases, with 16 bases spanning the gap. CDR1 is MDHEN and CDR2 is SYDVKM in the germline V gene. The CDR3 has 15 residues. CDR3 in DNA: TGTGCCAGCAGCGCTGACACTAAGGGGAATCAGCCCCAGCATTTT. The encoded protein is CASSADTKGNQPQHF.

Turning to this clone: At the DNA level, this CDR3 is encoded by other sequences in the same sample as well. The chain joins TRBV5-6 to TRBJ2-7; D is uncertain. The CDR3 covers 12 residues. Germline assignment: CDR1 SGHDT and CDR2 YYEEEE. Trimming removed 0 bases at V and 2 bases at J, with 3 bases between. The CDR3 sequence is CASSLEPYEQYF. The CDR3 nucleotides are TGTGCCAGCAGCTTGGAGCCCTACGAGCAGTACTTC.

V usage is TRBV5-3 and J usage is TRBJ2-7; D call uncertain. TRBV5-3 qualifies as an ORF whose function is uncertain. The CDR3 contains 12 residues. V was pared by 4 bases and J by 4 bases, with 9 bases between. This CDR3 is CARSSTGYEQYF. Written as DNA, the CDR3 is TGTGCCAGAAGCAGTACGGGTTACGAGCAGTACTTC.

This chain uses TRBV5-4 with TRBJ2-2; 8 bases map to TRBD2. The CDR3 consists of 15 residues. Per the germline V gene, CDR1 is SGHNT and CDR2 is YYREEE (reference sequence). Losses at the gene ends were 5 bases for V and 2 bases for J; bases not matched to a gene: 5. The CDR3 sequence: CASSSAGENTGELFF. Written as DNA, the CDR3 is TGTGCCAGCAGTTCAGCGGGGGAAAACACCGGGGAGCTGTTTTTT.

This clone has just a few counts. The J gene is TRBJ2-7, the V gene TRBV6-6, with TRBD2 identical over 7 bases. The CDR3 is made up of 13 amino acids. The V gene's germline CDR1 is MNHNY and CDR2 SVGAGI (reference sequence). V gave up 4 bases and J gave up 7 bases; unmatched junction bases: 7. The CDR3 nucleotides are TGTGCCAGCAGTTTCGGTGGGGGGGATGAGCAGTACTTC. This codes for CASSFGGGDEQYF.

V usage is TRBV5-1 and J usage is TRBJ1-1; tentatively, D is TRBD1 (5 bases). The CDR3 sequence is 15 residues long. V was shortened by 5 bases and J by 4 bases, with 18 bases between the two germline ends. Germline CDR1 reads SGHRS; CDR2 reads YFSETQ. CDR3 protein: CASRTNGQFPTEAFF. Written as DNA, the CDR3 is TGCGCCAGCAGGACCAACGGACAATTCCCCACTGAAGCTTTCTTT.

The V and J genes are TRBV27 and TRBJ1-1; tentative D call: TRBD1 (5 bases). The CDR3 runs 13 residues. Germline-derived CDR1 and CDR2 are MNHEY and SMNVEV (reference sequence). V was trimmed by 5 bases and J by 12 bases, leaving 19 bases between them. CDR3 sequence: CASSPLGQGSSFF. CDR3 nucleotides: TGTGCCAGCAGTCCCCTGGGGCAGGGTTCGTCTTTCTTT.

This clone came up a few times. The rearrangement joins TRBV2 to TRBJ2-5, with D possibly TRBD2 on 7 matching bases. V lost 6 bases and J 3 bases, leaving 14 bases between the germline ends. This CDR3 spans 14 amino acids. Germline CDR1 SNHLY, CDR2 FYNNEI. The CDR3 sequence: CASSLEGGKETQYF. CDR3 nucleotide sequence: TGTGCCAGCAGCTTAGAGGGGGGGAAAGAGACCCAGTACTTC.

This clone has a handful of counts. CDR3 residues: CASRLEGAQGQPQHF. CDR3 nucleotide sequence: TGTGCCAGCAGACTTGAGGGGGCGCAGGGTCAGCCCCAGCATTTT. The chain carries TRBV7-2 and TRBJ1-5; 7 bases are shared with TRBD1. Trimming at V came to 6 bases and at J to 6 bases, leaving 11 bases not matched to a gene. The CDR3 runs 15 residues. The germline V gene encodes CDR1 SGHTA and CDR2 FQGNSA.

V usage is TRBV4-3 and J usage is TRBJ2-2; 9 positions match TRBD2. Germline V gene lookup returns CDR1 LGHNA and CDR2 YSLEER. Losses at the gene ends were 5 bases for V and 5 bases for J; bases not matched to a gene: 6. The CDR3 covers 15 residues. CDR3 DNA: TGCGCCAGCAGCGGCGGGGGGGCCGGAACCGGGGAGCTGTTTTTT. The encoded protein is CASSGGGAGTGELFF.

This clone was found a few times. One end of the junction is discordant with germline, which a read error may explain. This chain connects TRBV10-1 to TRBJ1-6; D is perhaps TRBD1 (6 bases). The germline V gene encodes CDR1 WNHNN and CDR2 SYGVQD (reference sequence). The CDR3 contains 20 residues. The CDR3 region is CAGSEDGRDTTSSYNSPLHF. Written as DNA, the CDR3 is TGCGCCGGCAGTGAGGACGGCCGGGACACAACTAGCTCCTATAATTCACCCCTCCACTTT.